The present TCR beta chain was sequenced within a study of identical twins. Study results and limitations: The study based its conclusions on cross-sectional statistical analysis and did not follow the same donors.

In its sample, this clonotype was seen many times. What it recognizes is unknown. This CDR3 comprises 14 residues. The germline V gene has CDR1 MNHEY and CDR2 SVGAGI. V lost 2 bases and J lost 3, with 11 bases in between. One entry per CDR3 protein results from TCRdb running MiXCR on the 5' RACE reads. Among approximately 250,000 distinct CDR3 sequences, around 6.5% were seen once, and the ten largest hold less than 15%. Separately, the same data were catalogued under a study of T cells expressing NK-cell markers.

Input material: CD8+ T cells sorted from blood. This chain joins TRBV6-5 and TRBJ2-7; a weak D match, TRBD1 (5 bases). The TCR originated in a woman aged 18-35 years in good health. The CDR3 DNA follows: TGTGCCAGCAGTTACGCGGACACCTACTACGAGCAGTACTTC. Protein: CASSYADTYYEQYF.